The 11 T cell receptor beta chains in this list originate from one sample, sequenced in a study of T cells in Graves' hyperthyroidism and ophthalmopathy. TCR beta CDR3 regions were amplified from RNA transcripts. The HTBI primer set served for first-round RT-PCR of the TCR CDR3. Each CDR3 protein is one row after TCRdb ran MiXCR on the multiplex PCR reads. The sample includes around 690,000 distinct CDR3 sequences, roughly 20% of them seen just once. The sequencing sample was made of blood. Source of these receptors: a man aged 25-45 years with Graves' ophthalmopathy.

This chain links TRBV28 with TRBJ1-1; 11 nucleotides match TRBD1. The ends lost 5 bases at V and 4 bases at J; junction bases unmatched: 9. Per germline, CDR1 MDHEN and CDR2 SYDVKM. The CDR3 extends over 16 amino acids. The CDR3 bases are TGTGCCAGCAGTCTCCAGGAAGGGACAGGGGGCACTGAAGCTTTCTTT. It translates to CASSLQEGTGGTEAFF.

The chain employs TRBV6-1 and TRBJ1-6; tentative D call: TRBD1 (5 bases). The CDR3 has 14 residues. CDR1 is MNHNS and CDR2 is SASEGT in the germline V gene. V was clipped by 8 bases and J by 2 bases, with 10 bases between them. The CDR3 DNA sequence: TGTGCCAGCGGGGACGGTGCCTATAATTCACCCCTCCACTTT. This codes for CASGDGAYNSPLHF.

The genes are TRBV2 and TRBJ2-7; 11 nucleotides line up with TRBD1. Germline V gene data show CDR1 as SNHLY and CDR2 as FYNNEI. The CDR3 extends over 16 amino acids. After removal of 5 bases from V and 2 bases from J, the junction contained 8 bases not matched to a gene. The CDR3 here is CASSRMRTGGAYEQYF. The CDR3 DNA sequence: TGTGCCAGCAGTCGGATGCGGACAGGGGGCGCCTACGAGCAGTACTTC.

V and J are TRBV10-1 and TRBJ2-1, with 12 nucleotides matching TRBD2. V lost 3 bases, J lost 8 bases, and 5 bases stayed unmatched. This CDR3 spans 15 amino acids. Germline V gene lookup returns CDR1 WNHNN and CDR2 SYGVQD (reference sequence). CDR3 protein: CASSDTSGRLDEQFF. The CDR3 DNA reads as TGCGCCAGCAGTGATACTAGCGGGAGGTTGGATGAGCAGTTCTTC.

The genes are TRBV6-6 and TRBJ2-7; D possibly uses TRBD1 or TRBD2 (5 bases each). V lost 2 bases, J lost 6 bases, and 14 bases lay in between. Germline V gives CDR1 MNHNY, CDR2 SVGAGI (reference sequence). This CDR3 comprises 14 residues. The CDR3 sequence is CASSYLGTGSEQYF. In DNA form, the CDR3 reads TGTGCCAGCAGTTACCTGGGGACGGGGAGCGAGCAGTACTTC.

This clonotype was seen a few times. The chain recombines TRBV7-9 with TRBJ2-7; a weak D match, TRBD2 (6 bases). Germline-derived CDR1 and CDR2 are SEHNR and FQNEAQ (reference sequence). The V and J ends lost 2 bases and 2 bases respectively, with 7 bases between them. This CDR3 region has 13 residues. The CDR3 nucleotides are TGTGCCAGCAGCTTAACTAGCACCTACGAGCAGTACTTC. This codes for CASSLTSTYEQYF.

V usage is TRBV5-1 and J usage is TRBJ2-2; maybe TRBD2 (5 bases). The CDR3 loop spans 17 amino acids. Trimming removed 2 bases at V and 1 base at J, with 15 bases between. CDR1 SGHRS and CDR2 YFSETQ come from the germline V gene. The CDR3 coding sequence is TGCGCCAGCAGCTTCAGCGGAGCCTCCATGAACACCGGGGAGCTGTTTTTT. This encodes CASSFSGASMNTGELFF.

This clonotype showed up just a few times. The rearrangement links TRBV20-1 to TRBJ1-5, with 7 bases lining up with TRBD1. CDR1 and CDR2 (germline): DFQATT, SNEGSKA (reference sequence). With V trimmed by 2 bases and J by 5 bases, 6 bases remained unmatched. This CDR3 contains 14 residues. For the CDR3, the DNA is TGCAGTGCTAGAAGGGGGCTTAGGGATCAGCCCCAGCATTTT. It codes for CSARRGLRDQPQHF.

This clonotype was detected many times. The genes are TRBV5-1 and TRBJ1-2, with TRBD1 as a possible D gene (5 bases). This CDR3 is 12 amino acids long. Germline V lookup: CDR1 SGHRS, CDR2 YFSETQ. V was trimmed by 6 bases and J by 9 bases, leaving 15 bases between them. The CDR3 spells CASISNRNSYTF. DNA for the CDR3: TGCGCCAGCATCTCGAACAGGAACAGCTACACCTTC. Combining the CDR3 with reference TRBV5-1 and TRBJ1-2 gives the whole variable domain KAGVTQTPRYLIKTRGQQVTLSCSPISGHRSVSWYQQTPGQGLQFLFEYFSETQRNKGNFPGRFSGRQFSNSRSEMNVSTLELGDSALYLCASISNRNSYTFGSGTRLTVV.

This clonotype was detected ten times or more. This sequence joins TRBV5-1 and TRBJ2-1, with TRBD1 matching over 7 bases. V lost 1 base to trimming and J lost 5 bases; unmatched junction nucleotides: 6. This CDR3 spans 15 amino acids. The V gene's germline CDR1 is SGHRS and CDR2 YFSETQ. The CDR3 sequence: CASSLRAQGDNEQFF. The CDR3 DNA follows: TGCGCCAGCAGCTTGAGGGCCCAGGGGGACAATGAGCAGTTCTTC.

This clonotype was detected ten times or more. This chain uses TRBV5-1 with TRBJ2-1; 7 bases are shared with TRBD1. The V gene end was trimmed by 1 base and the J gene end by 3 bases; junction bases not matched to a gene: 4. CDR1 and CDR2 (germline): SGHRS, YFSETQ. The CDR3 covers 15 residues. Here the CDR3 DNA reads TGCGCCAGCAGCTTGTCGGGACAGATCTACAATGAGCAGTTCTTC. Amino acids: CASSLSGQIYNEQFF.